This T cell receptor (beta chain) emerged from a study of blood T cell repertoires in COVID-19. Looking at the study overall: The study drew acute and convalescent COVID-19 samples from the United States, Italy and Spain.

Some clones are missing from TCRdb's copy, which holds only in-frame ones; the method was immunoSEQ multiplex PCR. The data contain more than 300,000 clones, just over 90% of them singletons. CDR1 KGHDR and CDR2 SFDVKD come from the germline V gene. The V gene end was trimmed by 5 bases and the J gene end by 4 bases; junction bases not matched to a gene: 6. This CDR3 is 15 amino acids long. Participant age was about 18 to 95 years, and participants resided in 20 to 30 US areas. V gene TRBV24-1 combines with J gene TRBJ2-2; 7 bases are a match to TRBD1. The receptor was derived from a woman in her thirties or forties who had been exposed to COVID-19. The sample was PBMCs or T cells enriched from blood (not recorded which). CDR3 sequence: CATSGDSSFTGELFF. CDR3 sequence (DNA): TGTGCCACCAGTGGGGACAGCTCCTTCACCGGGGAGCTGTTTTTT.